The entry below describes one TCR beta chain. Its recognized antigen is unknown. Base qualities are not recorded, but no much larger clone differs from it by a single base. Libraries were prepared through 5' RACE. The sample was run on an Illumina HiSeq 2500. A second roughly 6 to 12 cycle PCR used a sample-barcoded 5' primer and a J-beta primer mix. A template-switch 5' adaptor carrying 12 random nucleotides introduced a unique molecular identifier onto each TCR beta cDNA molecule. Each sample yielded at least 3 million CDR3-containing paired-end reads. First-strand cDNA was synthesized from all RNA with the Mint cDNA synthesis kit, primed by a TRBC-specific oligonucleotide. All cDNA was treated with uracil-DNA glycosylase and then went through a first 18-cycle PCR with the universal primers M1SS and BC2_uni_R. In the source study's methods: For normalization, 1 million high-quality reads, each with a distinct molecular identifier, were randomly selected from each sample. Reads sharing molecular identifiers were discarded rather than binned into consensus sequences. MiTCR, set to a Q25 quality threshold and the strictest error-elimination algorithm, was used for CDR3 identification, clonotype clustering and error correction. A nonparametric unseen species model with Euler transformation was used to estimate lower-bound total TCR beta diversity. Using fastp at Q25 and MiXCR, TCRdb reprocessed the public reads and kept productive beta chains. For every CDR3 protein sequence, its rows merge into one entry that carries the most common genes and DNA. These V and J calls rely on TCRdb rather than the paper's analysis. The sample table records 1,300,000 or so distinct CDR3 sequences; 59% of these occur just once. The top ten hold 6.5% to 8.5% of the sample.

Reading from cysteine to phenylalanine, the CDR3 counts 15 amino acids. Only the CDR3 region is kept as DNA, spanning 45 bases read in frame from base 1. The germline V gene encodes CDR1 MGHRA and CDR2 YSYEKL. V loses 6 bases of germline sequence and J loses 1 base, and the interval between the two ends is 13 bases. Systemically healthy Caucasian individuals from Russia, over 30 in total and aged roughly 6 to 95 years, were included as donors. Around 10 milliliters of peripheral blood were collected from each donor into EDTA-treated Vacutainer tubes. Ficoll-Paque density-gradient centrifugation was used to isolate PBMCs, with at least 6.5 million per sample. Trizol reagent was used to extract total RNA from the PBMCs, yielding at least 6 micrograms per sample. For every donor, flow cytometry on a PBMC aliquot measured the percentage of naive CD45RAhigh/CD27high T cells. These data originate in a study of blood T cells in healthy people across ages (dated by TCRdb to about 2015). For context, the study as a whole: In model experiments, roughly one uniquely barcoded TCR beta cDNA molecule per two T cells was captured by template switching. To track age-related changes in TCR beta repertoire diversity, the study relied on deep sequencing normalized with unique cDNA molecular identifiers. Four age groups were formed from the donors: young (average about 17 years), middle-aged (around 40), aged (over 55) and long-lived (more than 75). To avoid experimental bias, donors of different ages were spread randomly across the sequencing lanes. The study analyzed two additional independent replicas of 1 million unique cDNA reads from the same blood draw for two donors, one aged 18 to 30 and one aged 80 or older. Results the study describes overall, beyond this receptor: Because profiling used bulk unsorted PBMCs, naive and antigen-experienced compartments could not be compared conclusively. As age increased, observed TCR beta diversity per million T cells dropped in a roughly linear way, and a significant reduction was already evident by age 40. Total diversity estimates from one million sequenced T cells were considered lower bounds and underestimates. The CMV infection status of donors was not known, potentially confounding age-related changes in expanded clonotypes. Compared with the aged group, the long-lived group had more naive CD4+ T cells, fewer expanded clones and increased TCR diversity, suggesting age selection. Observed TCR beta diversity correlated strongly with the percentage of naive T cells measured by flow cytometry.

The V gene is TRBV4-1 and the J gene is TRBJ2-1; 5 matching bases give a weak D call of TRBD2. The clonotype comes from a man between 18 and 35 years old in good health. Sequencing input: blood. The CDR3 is CASRKSGESYNEQFF. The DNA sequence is TGCGCCAGCAGGAAAAGTGGGGAGTCCTACAATGAGCAGTTCTTC.